A single sample gave rise to the 27 T cell receptor beta chains below, sequenced in a study of blood T cell repertoires in COVID-19. The data were produced by immunoSEQ multiplex PCR, yet TCRdb's version contains in-frame clones alone and is incomplete. The repertoire has roughly 230,000 clones, around 89% of them found once; the top ten carry 1.5% to 2%. Material: peripheral blood. Receptor source: a man aged 65 to 85 with acute or convalescent COVID-19.

The chain couples TRBV6-2 or TRBV6-3 to TRBJ1-1; TRBD1 matches at 7 bases. This CDR3 has 13 amino acids. Germline V gene sequence: CDR1 MNHEY, CDR2 SVGEGT. With V trimmed by 0 bases and J by 11 bases, 6 bases remained unmatched. The CDR3 reads CASSYSDRTVAFF. In DNA, the CDR3 is TGTGCCAGCAGTTACTCGGACAGGACCGTGGCTTTCTTT.

The gene calls are TRBV2 and TRBJ2-4, with TRBD2 as a possible D gene (7 bases). This CDR3 is built from 17 residues. Germline V gene data show CDR1 as SNHLY and CDR2 as FYNNEI. The CDR3 coding sequence is TGTGCATGCCTAGGGGGGGCGATCACCTTAGCCAAAAACATTCAGTACTTC. It specifies CACLGGAITLAKNIQYF.

The chain employs TRBV28 and TRBJ1-2; 10 positions match TRBD1. After removal of 6 bases from V and 7 bases from J, the junction contained 8 bases not matched to a gene. Per germline, CDR1 MDHEN and CDR2 SYDVKM. The CDR3 is 14 amino acids. This CDR3 is CASSLPTGGFGYTF. CDR3 DNA: TGTGCCAGCAGCCTTCCGACAGGGGGCTTTGGCTACACCTTC.

Here the CDR3 DNA reads TGTGCCAGCAGCCTGTTCGGGACAGGGGGCCACAATGAGCAGTTCTTC. This gives the protein CASSLFGTGGHNEQFF. The rearrangement joins TRBV7-3 to TRBJ2-1; 12 nucleotides align to TRBD1. The CDR3 runs 16 residues. V lost 5 bases, J lost 5 bases, and 7 bases stayed unmatched. Germline CDR1 reads SGHTA; CDR2 reads FQGTGA.

The rearrangement joins TRBV5-1 to TRBJ2-7, with 7 positions matching TRBD2. The CDR3 is 16 amino acids. Germline assignment: CDR1 SGHRS and CDR2 YFSETQ. After removal of 4 bases from V and 2 bases from J, the junction contained 12 bases not matched to a gene. Here the CDR3 DNA reads TGCGCCAGCAGCCCCAATCCAGGGCTAGCGGCCTACGAGCAGTACTTC. It is translated as CASSPNPGLAAYEQYF.

The V gene is TRBV7-3, the J gene TRBJ2-2, with 8 bases lining up with TRBD1. The CDR3 spans 16 residues. Germline V CDR1 and CDR2: SGHTA, FQGTGA. V shed 3 bases, J shed 7 bases, and the junction held 10 bases outside the gene matches. In DNA, the CDR3 is TGTGCCAGCAGCTTGAAAGGCGCAGGGGGCCTCGGGGAGCTGTTTTTT. It specifies CASSLKGAGGLGELFF.

V and J are TRBV19 and TRBJ2-7; D is possibly TRBD1 (5 bases). Trimming cost V 5 bases and J 3 bases, with 14 bases left between them. The germline CDR1 and CDR2 sequences are LNHDA and SQIVND (reference sequence). The CDR3 covers 14 residues. CDR3: CASSLTASYYEQYF. The DNA of the CDR3 is TGTGCCAGTAGTCTGACAGCTTCTTACTACGAGCAGTACTTC.

This clone was counted only a few times. The genes are TRBV11-2 and TRBJ1-3; no firm D call. The CDR3 is 14 amino acids. The V end was cut by 3 bases, the J end by 1 base, with 7 bases between. The V gene's germline CDR1 is SGHAT and CDR2 FQNNGV. The CDR3 DNA follows: TGTGCCAGCAGCTTTTTTTCTTCTGGAAACACCATATATTTT. This translates into CASSFFSSGNTIYF.

This chain connects TRBV7-6 to TRBJ2-2; tentatively, D is TRBD2 (6 bases). This CDR3 has 17 residues. The germline V gene has CDR1 SGHVS and CDR2 FNYEAQ. Trimming stripped 3 bases from V and 5 bases from J, with 19 bases between. The CDR3: CASSFFGGTSATGELFF. Here the CDR3 DNA reads TGTGCCAGCAGCTTTTTTGGGGGGACGTCGGCAACCGGGGAGCTGTTTTTT.

This chain uses TRBV15 with TRBJ2-5; no firm D call. Germline CDR1 is LNHNV and CDR2 is YYDKDF (reference sequence). V lost 0 bases, J lost 2 bases, and 13 bases lay in between. This CDR3 spans 16 amino acids. The CDR3 protein is CATSRDINSGQETQYF. CDR3 nucleotide sequence: TGTGCCACCAGCAGAGATATTAACAGTGGGCAAGAGACCCAGTACTTC.

The chain carries TRBV5-5 and TRBJ2-5; 7 positions match TRBD1. Germline assignment: CDR1 SGHKS and CDR2 YYEKEE (reference sequence). V gave up 3 bases and J gave up 3 bases; unmatched junction bases: 5. The CDR3 loop spans 14 amino acids. The CDR3, as DNA: TGTGCCAGCAGCTCCCGTACAGGGGAAGAGACCCAGTACTTC. It is translated as CASSSRTGEETQYF. Full variable domain (remainder filled in from reference TRBV5-5 and TRBJ2-5): DAGVTQSPTHLIKTRGQQVTLRCSPISGHKSVSWYQQVLGQGPQFIFQYYEKEERGRGNFPDRFSARQFPNYSSELNVNALLLGDSALYLCASSSRTGEETQYFGPGTRLLVL.

The rearrangement links TRBV9 to TRBJ1-3, with D unclear. Trimming cost V 0 bases and J 0 bases, with 7 bases left between them. The CDR3 covers 15 residues. Germline CDR1 reads SGDLS; CDR2 reads YYNGEE. This CDR3 is CASSVGGFSGNTIYF. The CDR3 bases are TGTGCCAGCAGCGTAGGAGGGTTCTCTGGAAACACCATATATTTT.

The chain has TRBV11-2 and TRBJ1-2; 7 bases match TRBD1. Trimming took 5 bases from V and 4 from J; bases not matched to a gene: 10. The germline V gene encodes CDR1 SGHAT and CDR2 FQNNGV. The CDR3 runs to 15 residues. The CDR3 loop is CASSVRQGLAYGYTF. The CDR3 DNA sequence: TGTGCCAGCAGCGTCAGACAGGGACTTGCCTATGGCTACACCTTC. Full variable domain (rest looked up from reference TRBV11-2 and TRBJ1-2): EAGVAQSPRYKIIEKRQSVAFWCNPISGHATLYWYQQILGQGPKLLIQFQNNGVVDDSQLPKDRFSAERLKGVDSTLKIQPAKLEDSAVYLCASSVRQGLAYGYTFGSGTRLTVV.

This CDR3 is CASSLSISTEAFF. The CDR3 DNA is TGTGCCAGCAGCTTATCAATTAGCACTGAAGCTTTCTTT. The rearrangement links TRBV7-3 to TRBJ1-1; D is uncertain. CDR1 is SGHTA, CDR2 FQGTGA, per germline. The CDR3 is 13 amino acids. Trimming stripped 2 bases from V and 4 bases from J, with 8 bases between.

The count of this clone is one. The gene calls are TRBV9 and TRBJ1-6; 7 nucleotides line up with TRBD1. This CDR3 is built from 14 residues. Germline-derived CDR1 and CDR2 are SGDLS and YYNGEE. The ends lost 4 bases at V and 10 bases at J; junction bases unmatched: 8. CDR3: CASSPGQVGSPLHF. In nucleotides, the CDR3 is TGTGCCAGCAGCCCCGGACAGGTTGGGTCACCCCTCCACTTT.

The gene calls are TRBV18 and TRBJ2-3; possibly TRBD1 for D (6 bases). V was shortened by 3 bases and J by 0 bases, with 19 bases between the two germline ends. The CDR3 is 18 residues long. Germline CDR1 and CDR2: KGHSH and LQKENI. The CDR3 protein is CASSPQGLADASTDTQYF. As DNA, the CDR3 is TGTGCCAGCTCACCCCAGGGGCTAGCTGACGCTAGCACAGATACGCAGTATTTT.

This sequence joins TRBV28 and TRBJ1-6; maybe TRBD1 (6 bases). Trimming removed 5 bases from V and 7 bases from J, with 12 bases in between. The V gene's germline CDR1 is MDHEN and CDR2 SYDVKM. The length of the CDR3 is 14 residues. The CDR3 coding sequence is TGTGCCAGCAGTCCACAGGGTGAAAATTCACCCCTCCACTTT. Encoded protein: CASSPQGENSPLHF.

The chain recombines TRBV19 with TRBJ2-7; 14 bases map to TRBD2. The CDR3 is 15 residues long. The ends lost 4 bases at V and 6 bases at J; junction bases unmatched: 5. Per the germline V gene, CDR1 is LNHDA and CDR2 is SQIVND (reference sequence). The CDR3 loop reads CASSKGLAGDLEQYF. The CDR3 nucleotides are TGTGCCAGTAGTAAGGGACTAGCGGGAGACCTCGAGCAGTACTTC.

This clone appeared once. The rearrangement joins TRBV5-4 to TRBJ2-1; D is perhaps TRBD1 (6 bases). Deletions cut 4 bases from V and 6 bases from J, with 17 bases between. Germline loops: CDR1 SGHNT, CDR2 YYREEE (reference sequence). This CDR3 has 15 amino acids. The DNA for the CDR3 is TGTGCCAGCAGCGGCGAGGGGGAGAGGGCCAATGAGCAGTTCTTC. It yields the protein CASSGEGERANEQFF.

This clone was detected once. The chain couples TRBV6-5 to TRBJ1-1; D is possibly TRBD1 (5 bases). The germline V gene has CDR1 MNHEY and CDR2 SVGAGI. The CDR3 consists of 14 residues. Trimming removed 3 bases at V and 0 bases at J, with 8 bases between. CDR3 protein: CASSYRGVNTEAFF. DNA for the CDR3: TGTGCCAGCAGTTATCGGGGGGTGAACACTGAAGCTTTCTTT.

The V and J genes are TRBV6-5 and TRBJ1-1; D gene unclear. Germline lookup yields CDR1 MNHEY and CDR2 SVGAGI. This CDR3 has 12 residues. V shed 5 bases and J shed 5 bases, with 9 bases lying between them. In nucleotides, the CDR3 is TGTGCCAGCAGTCGCACGGGGACTGAAGCTTTCTTT. Residues: CASSRTGTEAFF.

Worth noting for this clone: Other DNA sequences in the same sample also yield this CDR3. The chain couples TRBV30 to TRBJ1-5; no reliable D call. CDR1 and CDR2 (germline): GTSNPN, SVGIG (reference sequence). Trimming took 2 bases from V and 1 from J, leaving 6 bases between them. This CDR3 is 13 amino acids long. The CDR3 coding sequence is TGTGCCTGGAGTCCAGTAAGCAATCAGCCCCAGCATTTT. It yields the protein CAWSPVSNQPQHF. The variable domain in full, completed from reference TRBV30 and TRBJ1-5, reads SQTIHQWPATLVQPVGSPLSLECTVEGTSNPNLYWYRQAAGRGLQLLFYSVGIGQISSEVPQNLSASRPQDRQFILSSKKLLLSDSGFYLCAWSPVSNQPQHFGDGTRLSIL.

The chain recombines TRBV6-1 with TRBJ2-7; 7 bases are a match to TRBD2. This CDR3 has 16 residues. The germline gives CDR1 MNHNS, CDR2 SASEGT. The trim removed 2 bases at V and 2 bases at J, leaving 9 bases unmatched. CDR3 nucleotides: TGTGCCAGCAGTGAAAGGGCGGGGGTAGTCGCCTACGAGCAGTACTTC. Residues: CASSERAGVVAYEQYF.

The V and J genes are TRBV18 and TRBJ2-1; 7 bases map to TRBD2. CDR1 is KGHSH and CDR2 is LQKENI in the germline V gene. The CDR3 is 14 residues long. The V and J ends lost 2 bases and 7 bases, in that order; junction bases with no gene match: 5. CDR3 bases: TGTGCCAGCTCACCAGCGGGAGCCGGGAATGAGCAGTTCTTC. As protein: CASSPAGAGNEQFF.

The chain has TRBV21-1 and TRBJ1-5; no check of the table's D call, TRBD1, against the DNA was made. TRBV21-1 is a documented pseudogene. The CDR3 totals 17 residues. The CDR3 region is CASSKAQETVSNQPQHF. CDR3 nucleotides: TGTGCCAGCAGCAAAGCGCAGGAGACAGTTAGCAATCAGCCCCAGCATTTT.

The chain carries TRBV24-1 and TRBJ1-5, with 7 bases fitting TRBD1. V trimming: 2 bases; J trimming: 12 bases; junction bases outside the gene matches: 6. This CDR3 comprises 13 residues. The V gene's germline CDR1 is KGHDR and CDR2 SFDVKD. The CDR3 region has the DNA TGTGCCACCAGTGATTCGCCGGGACAGAACCAGCATTTT. Residues: CATSDSPGQNQHF.

Comments on this clone: Its ends do not fully match the called genes, so a read error is possible. J is TRBJ1-1 and V is TRBV3-1 (or the pseudogene TRBV3-2); D perhaps matches TRBD1 (6 bases). There are 14 residues in the CDR3. Looked up from germline, CDR1 is LGHDT and CDR2 is YNNKEL (reference sequence). CDR3 sequence reads: CASSQDRDTPEAFF. The CDR3 DNA reads TGTGCCAGCAGCCAAGATCGGGACACGCCTGAGGCTTTCTTT.